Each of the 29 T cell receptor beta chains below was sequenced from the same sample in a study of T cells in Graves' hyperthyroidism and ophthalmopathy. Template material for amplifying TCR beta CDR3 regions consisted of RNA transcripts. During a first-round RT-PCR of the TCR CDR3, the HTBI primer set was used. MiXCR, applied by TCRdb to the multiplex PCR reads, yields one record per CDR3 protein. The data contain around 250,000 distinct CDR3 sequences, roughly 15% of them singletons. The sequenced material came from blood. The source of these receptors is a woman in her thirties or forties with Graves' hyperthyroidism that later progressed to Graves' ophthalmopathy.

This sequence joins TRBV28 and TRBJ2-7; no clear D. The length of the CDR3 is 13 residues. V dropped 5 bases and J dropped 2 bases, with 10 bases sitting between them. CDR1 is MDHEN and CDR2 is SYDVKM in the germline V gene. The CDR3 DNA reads TGTGCCAGCAGTCACCAGTCCCCCTACGAGCAGTACTTC. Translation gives CASSHQSPYEQYF.

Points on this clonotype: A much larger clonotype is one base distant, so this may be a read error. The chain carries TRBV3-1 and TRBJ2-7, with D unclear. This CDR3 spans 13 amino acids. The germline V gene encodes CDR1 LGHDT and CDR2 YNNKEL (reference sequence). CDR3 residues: CASSQDKGYGQYF. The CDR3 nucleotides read TGTGCCAGCAGCCAAGATAAGGGCTACGGGCAGTACTTC.

For the CDR3, the DNA is TGCGCCAGCAGCCAAGACCCAGACAGATACTCTGGAAACACCATATATTTT. Its translation: CASSQDPDRYSGNTIYF. The genes are TRBV4-1 and TRBJ1-3; a weak D match, TRBD1 (5 bases). The length of the CDR3 is 17 residues. The V gene's germline CDR1 is MGHRA and CDR2 YSYEKL. Trimming pared 0 bases from V and 0 bases from J, leaving 12 bases between.

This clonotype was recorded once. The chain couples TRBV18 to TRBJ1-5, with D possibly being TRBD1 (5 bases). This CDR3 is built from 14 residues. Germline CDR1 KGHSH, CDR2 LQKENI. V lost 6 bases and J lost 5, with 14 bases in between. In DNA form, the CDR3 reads TGTGCCAGCTCCCTTGCCAGGGAGGATCAGCCCCAGCATTTT. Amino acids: CASSLAREDQPQHF.

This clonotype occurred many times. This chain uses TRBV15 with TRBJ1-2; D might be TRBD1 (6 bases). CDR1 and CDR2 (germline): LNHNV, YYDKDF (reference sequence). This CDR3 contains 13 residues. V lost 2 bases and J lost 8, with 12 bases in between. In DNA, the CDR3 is TGTGCCACCAGCAGATTACAGGGTTACGGCTACACCTTC. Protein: CATSRLQGYGYTF.

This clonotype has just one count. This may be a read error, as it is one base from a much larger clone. The CDR3 nucleotides read TGTGCCAGCAGCTTATTATCAGATGGGGCCACAGATAGGCAGTATTTT. Its protein product is CASSLLSDGATDRQYF. V and J are TRBV7-9 and TRBJ2-3, with TRBD1 as a possible D gene (5 bases). This CDR3 region has 16 residues. Germline assignment: CDR1 SEHNR and CDR2 FQNEAQ (reference sequence). Filled out from reference TRBV7-9 and TRBJ2-3, the complete variable domain reads DTGVSQNPRHKITKRGQNVTFRCDPISEHNRLYWYRQTLGQGPEFLTYFQNEAQLEKSRLLSDRFSAERPKGSFSTLEIQRTEQGDSAMYLCASSLLSDGATDRQYFGPGTRLTVL.

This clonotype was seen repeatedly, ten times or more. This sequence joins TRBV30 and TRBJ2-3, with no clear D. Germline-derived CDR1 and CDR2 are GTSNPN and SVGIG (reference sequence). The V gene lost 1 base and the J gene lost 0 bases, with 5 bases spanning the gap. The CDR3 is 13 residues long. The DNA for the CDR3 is TGTGCCTGGAGTGGCGGAAGCACAGATACGCAGTATTTT. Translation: CAWSGGSTDTQYF.

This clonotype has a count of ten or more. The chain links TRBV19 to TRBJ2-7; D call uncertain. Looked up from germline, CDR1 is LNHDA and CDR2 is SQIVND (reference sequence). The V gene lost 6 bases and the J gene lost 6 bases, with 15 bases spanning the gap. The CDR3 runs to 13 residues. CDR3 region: CASRAPRKAEQYF. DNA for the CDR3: TGTGCCAGTAGGGCCCCCCGTAAGGCCGAGCAGTACTTC.

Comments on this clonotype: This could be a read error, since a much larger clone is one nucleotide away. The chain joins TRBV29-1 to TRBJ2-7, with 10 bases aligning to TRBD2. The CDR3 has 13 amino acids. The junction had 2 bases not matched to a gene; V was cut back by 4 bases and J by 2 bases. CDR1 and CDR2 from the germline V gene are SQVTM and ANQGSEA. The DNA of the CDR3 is TGCAGCGTTGTGCTAGCGGGAGCCTACGAGCAGTACTTC. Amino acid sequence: CSVVLAGAYEQYF.

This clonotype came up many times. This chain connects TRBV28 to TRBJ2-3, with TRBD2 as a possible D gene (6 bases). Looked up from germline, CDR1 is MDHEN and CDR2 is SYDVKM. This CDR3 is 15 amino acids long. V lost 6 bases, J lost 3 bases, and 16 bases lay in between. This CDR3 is CASSSTWGVTDTQYF. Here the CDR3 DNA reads TGTGCCAGCAGCTCCACCTGGGGGGTTACAGATACGCAGTATTTT.

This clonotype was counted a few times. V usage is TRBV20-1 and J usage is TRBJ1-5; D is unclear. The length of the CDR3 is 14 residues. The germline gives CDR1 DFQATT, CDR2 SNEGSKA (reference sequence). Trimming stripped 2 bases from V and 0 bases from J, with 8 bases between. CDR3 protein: CSARKVNSNQPQHF. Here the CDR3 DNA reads TGCAGTGCTAGAAAGGTAAATAGCAATCAGCCCCAGCATTTT.

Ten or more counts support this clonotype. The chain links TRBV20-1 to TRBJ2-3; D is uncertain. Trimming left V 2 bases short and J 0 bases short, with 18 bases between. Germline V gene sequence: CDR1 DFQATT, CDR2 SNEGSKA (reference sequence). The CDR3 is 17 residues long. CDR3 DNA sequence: TGCAGTGCTAGACCACCCTACTTGACATCTAGCACAGATACGCAGTATTTT. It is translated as CSARPPYLTSSTDTQYF.

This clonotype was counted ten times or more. DNA of the CDR3: TGCAGCGTTGGTCTGCAGGGCACAGATACGCAGTATTTT. Amino acids: CSVGLQGTDTQYF. The chain links TRBV29-1 to TRBJ2-3; D is uncertain. There are 13 residues in the CDR3. The germline V and J ends were trimmed by 4 bases and 1 base, with 9 bases remaining between them. The germline V gene encodes CDR1 SQVTM and CDR2 ANQGSEA.

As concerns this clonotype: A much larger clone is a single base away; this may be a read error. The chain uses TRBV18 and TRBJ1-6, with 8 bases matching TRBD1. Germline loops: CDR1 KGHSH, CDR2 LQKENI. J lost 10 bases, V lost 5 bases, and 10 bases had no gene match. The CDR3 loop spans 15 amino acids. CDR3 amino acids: CASSAQRQGNSPLHF. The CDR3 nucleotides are TGTGCCAGCTCAGCCCAAAGACAGGGGAACTCACCCCTCCACTTT.

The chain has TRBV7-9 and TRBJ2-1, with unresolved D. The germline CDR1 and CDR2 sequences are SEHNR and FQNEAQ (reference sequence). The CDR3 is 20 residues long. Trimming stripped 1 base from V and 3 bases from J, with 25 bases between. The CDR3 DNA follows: TGTGCCAGCAGCTTAGTCTCCGTCCTATGGTGGGCCGGGTGCTACAATGAGCAGTTCTTC. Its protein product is CASSLVSVLWWAGCYNEQFF.

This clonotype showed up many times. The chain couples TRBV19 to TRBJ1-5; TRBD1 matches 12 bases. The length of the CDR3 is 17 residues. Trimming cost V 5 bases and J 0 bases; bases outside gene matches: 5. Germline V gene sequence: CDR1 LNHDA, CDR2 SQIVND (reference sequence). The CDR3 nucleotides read TGTGCCAGTAGTTCCGGGACAGGGGGCGATAGCAATCAGCCCCAGCATTTT. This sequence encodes CASSSGTGGDSNQPQHF.

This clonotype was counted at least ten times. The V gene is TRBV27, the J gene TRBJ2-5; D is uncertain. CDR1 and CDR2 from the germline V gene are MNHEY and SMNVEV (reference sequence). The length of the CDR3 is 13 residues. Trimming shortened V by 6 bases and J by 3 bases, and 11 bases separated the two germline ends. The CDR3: CASSLFVEETQYF. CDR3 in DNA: TGTGCCAGCAGCCTCTTCGTGGAAGAGACCCAGTACTTC.

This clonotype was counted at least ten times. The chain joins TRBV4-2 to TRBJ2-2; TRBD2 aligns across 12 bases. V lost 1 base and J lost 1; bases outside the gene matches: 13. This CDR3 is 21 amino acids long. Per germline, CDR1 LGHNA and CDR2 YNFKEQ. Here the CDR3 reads CASSQVGVEASGRENTGELFF. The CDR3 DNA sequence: TGTGCCAGCAGCCAAGTCGGGGTAGAGGCTAGCGGGAGGGAGAACACCGGGGAGCTGTTTTTT.

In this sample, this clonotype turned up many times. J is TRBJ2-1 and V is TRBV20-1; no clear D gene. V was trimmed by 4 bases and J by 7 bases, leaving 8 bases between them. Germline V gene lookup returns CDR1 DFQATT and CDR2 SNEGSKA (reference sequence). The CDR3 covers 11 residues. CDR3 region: CSAIDRNEQFF. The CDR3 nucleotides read TGCAGTGCTATAGACCGAAATGAGCAGTTCTTC.

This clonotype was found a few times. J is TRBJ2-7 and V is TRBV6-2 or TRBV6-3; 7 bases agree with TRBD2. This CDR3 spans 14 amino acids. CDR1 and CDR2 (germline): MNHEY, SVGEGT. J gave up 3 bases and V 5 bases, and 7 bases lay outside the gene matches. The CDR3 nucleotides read TGTGCCAGCAGTGGAGCGGGACCCTTCTACGAGCAGTACTTC. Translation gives CASSGAGPFYEQYF.

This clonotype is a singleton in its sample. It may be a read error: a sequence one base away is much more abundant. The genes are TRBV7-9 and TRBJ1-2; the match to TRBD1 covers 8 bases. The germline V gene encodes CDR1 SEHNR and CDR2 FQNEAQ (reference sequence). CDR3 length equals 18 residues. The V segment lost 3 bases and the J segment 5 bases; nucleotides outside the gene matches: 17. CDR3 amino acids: CASSFRTGNPPPGYGYTF. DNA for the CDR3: TGTGCCAGCAGCTTTAGGACAGGGAACCCACCCCCAGGATATGGCTACACCTTC.

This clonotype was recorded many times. The CDR3 DNA reads TGTGCCACCAGTGATGCCGGAGGCACAGATACGCAGTATTTT. It translates to CATSDAGGTDTQYF. The rearrangement uses TRBV24-1 and TRBJ2-3; D is unclear. This CDR3 comprises 14 residues. Trimming shortened V by 3 bases and J by 1 base, and 7 bases separated the two germline ends. Germline CDR1 KGHDR, CDR2 SFDVKD.

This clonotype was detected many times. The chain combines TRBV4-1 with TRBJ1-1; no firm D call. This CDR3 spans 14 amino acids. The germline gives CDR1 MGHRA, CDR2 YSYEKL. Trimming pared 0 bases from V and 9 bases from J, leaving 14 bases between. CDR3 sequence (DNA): TGCGCCAGCAGCCAAGATGAGGGCATTACTAAAGCTTTCTTT. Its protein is CASSQDEGITKAFF.

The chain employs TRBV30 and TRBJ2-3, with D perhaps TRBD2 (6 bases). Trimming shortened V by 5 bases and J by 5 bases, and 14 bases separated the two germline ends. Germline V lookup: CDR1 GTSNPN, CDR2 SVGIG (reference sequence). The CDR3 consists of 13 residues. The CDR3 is CAWERRGRDTQYF. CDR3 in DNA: TGTGCCTGGGAGCGGAGGGGTCGAGATACGCAGTATTTT.

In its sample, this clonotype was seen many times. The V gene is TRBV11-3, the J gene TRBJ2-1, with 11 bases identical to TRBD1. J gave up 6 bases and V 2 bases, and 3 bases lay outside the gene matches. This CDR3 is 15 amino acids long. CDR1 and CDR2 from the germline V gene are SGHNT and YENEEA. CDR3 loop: CASSLRGTGGNEQFF. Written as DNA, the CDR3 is TGTGCCAGCAGCTTACGTGGGACAGGGGGCAATGAGCAGTTCTTC.

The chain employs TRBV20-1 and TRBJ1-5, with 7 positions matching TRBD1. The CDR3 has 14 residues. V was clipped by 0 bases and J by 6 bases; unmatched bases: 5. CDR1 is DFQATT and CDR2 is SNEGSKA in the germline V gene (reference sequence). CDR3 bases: TGCAGTGCTAGAGAAGACAGGGTGGGTCAGCCCCAGCATTTT. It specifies CSAREDRVGQPQHF.

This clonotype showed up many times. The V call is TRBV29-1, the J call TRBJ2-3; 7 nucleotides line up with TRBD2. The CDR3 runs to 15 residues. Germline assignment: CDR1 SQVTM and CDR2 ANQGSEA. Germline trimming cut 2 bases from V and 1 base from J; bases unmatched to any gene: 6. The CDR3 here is CSVERAAGGTDTQYF. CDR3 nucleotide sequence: TGCAGCGTTGAAAGGGCGGCGGGAGGCACAGATACGCAGTATTTT.

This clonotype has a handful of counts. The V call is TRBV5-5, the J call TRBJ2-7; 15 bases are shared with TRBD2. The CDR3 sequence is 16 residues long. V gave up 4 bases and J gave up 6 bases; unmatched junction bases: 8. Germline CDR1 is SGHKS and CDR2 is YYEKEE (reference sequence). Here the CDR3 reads CASSLRTSGRAGEQYF. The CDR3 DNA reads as TGTGCCAGCAGCCTCAGGACTAGCGGGAGGGCCGGCGAGCAGTACTTC.

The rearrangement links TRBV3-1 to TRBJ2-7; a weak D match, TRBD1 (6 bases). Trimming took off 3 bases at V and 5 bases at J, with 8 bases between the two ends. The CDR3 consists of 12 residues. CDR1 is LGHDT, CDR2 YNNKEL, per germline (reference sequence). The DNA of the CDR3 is TGTGCCAGCAGCCAGCAGGGGAACGAGCAGTACTTC. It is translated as CASSQQGNEQYF.